This is a list of T cell receptor beta chains from one sample in a study of shared clonotypes between healthy human individuals. Profiled with immunoSEQ multiplex PCR; TCRdb holds only in-frame clones, not every one. The sample holds approximately 600,000 clones, 90% to 95% seen once. The sample taken for sequencing was naive CD8+ T cells sorted from blood. The receptors stem from a woman aged 30 to 39 in good health. Both conserved end residues are part of each CDR3. The D gene is left open where the match is weak. The listing skips clone size in some rows; elsewhere it reads once, few, many or a size class.

TRBV7-6,-,-,TRBJ1-3,CASSERTGYNAGNTIYF,TGTGCCAGCAGCGAACGAACAGGGTACAACGCTGGAAACACCATATATTTT
TRBV7-8,-,-,TRBJ1-1,CASSLGPMNTEAFF,TGTGCCAGCAGCTTAGGGCCGATGAACACTGAAGCTTTCTTT
TRBV28,-,TRBD1,TRBJ2-7,CASTTPHRTGLSYEQYF,TGTGCCAGCACCACACCACATCGGACAGGGCTGTCCTACGAGCAGTACTTC
TRBV13,-,TRBD2,TRBJ2-3,CASGGLAGDTQYF,TGTGCCAGTGGGGGACTAGCGGGTGATACGCAGTATTTT
TRBV13,-,TRBD2,TRBJ2-1,CASSLPSGGNEQFF,TGTGCCAGCAGCTTACCCAGCGGGGGGAATGAGCAGTTCTTC
TRBV15,-,-,TRBJ2-1,CATSPSEGGWYNEQFF,TGTGCCACCAGCCCGTCGGAGGGGGGGTGGTACAATGAGCAGTTCTTC
TRBV28,-,TRBD1,TRBJ1-1,CASSIDRANTEAFF,TGTGCCAGCAGTATCGACAGGGCAAACACTGAAGCTTTCTTT
TRBV10-1,-,TRBD1,TRBJ2-1,CASSHPGQGSNEQFF,TGCGCCAGCAGCCACCCGGGACAGGGTTCTAATGAGCAGTTCTTC
TRBV18,-,-,TRBJ2-7,CASSPSTNEQYF,TGTGCCAGCTCGCCCTCGACCAACGAGCAGTACTTC
TRBV6-5,-,-,TRBJ2-7,CASGSGVEQYF,TGTGCCAGCGGAAGTGGGGTCGAGCAGTACTTC
TRBV7-8,-,TRBD1,TRBJ1-1,CASSPYRGEGPSHEAFF,TGTGCCAGCAGCCCATACAGGGGCGAGGGTCCGTCCCATGAAGCTTTCTTT
TRBV6-1,once,-,TRBJ2-2,CASSPREDTGELFF,TGTGCCAGCAGTCCAAGGGAGGACACCGGGGAGCTGTTTTTT
TRBV11-1,-,-,TRBJ2-2,CASSLAPGAGSGELFF,TGTGCCAGCAGCTTAGCTCCAGGGGCGGGGTCCGGGGAGCTGTTTTTT
TRBV19,-,-,TRBJ1-1,CASRATGSGGAFF,TGTGCCAGTAGGGCGACAGGATCGGGCGGGGCTTTCTTT
TRBV28,-,-,TRBJ2-7,CASQSYQDLAYEQYF,TGTGCCAGCCAATCTTATCAGGACCTGGCCTACGAGCAGTACTTC
TRBV19,-,-,TRBJ2-3,CASSLSVGNTDTQYF,TGTGCCAGTAGTCTGTCGGTCGGTAACACAGATACGCAGTATTTT
TRBV25-1,-,-,TRBJ2-1,CASSGHREVYNEQFF,TGTGCCAGCAGTGGTCACAGGGAGGTATACAATGAGCAGTTCTTC
TRBV9,-,TRBD1,TRBJ1-2,CASGDSYGYTF,TGTGCCAGCGGGGACAGCTATGGCTACACCTTC
TRBV29-1,-,-,TRBJ1-3,CSVETSSSGNTIYF,TGCAGCGTTGAAACCTCCAGCTCTGGAAACACCATATATTTT
TRBV5-4,-,TRBD2,TRBJ2-7,CASSPGTSGRLFEQYF,TGTGCCAGCAGCCCCGGGACTAGCGGGAGGTTATTCGAGCAGTACTTC
TRBV2,-,TRBD2,TRBJ2-7,CASSPRGSGSSYEQYF,TGTGCCAGCAGCCCCCGGGGTAGCGGGAGTTCATACGAGCAGTACTTC
TRBV5-6,-,TRBD2,TRBJ2-3,CASSLGGGGADTQYF,TGTGCCAGCAGCTTAGGCGGGGGGGGTGCAGATACGCAGTATTTT
TRBV20-1,-,-,TRBJ1-2,CSARSRSGYTF,TGCAGTGCTAGGTCCAGGTCTGGCTACACCTTC
TRBV19,-,TRBD2,TRBJ2-7,CASSYGTSGYEQYF,TGTGCCAGTAGCTACGGGACTAGCGGGTACGAGCAGTACTTC
TRBV4-1,few,-,TRBJ1-4,CASSQNEKLFF,TGCGCCAGCAGCCAGAATGAAAAACTGTTTTTT
TRBV4-1,-,-,TRBJ1-5,CASSQEFLDSNQPQHF,TGCGCCAGCAGCCAAGAATTCCTCGATAGCAATCAGCCCCAGCATTTT
TRBV4-1,-,TRBD2,TRBJ2-7,CASSQDEAGESYEQYF,TGCGCCAGCAGCCAAGACGAGGCGGGAGAGTCTTACGAGCAGTACTTC
TRBV10-3,-,-,TRBJ2-3,CAISDRDSGGFSTDTQYF,TGTGCCATCAGTGACCGTGATTCGGGCGGATTTAGCACAGATACGCAGTATTTT